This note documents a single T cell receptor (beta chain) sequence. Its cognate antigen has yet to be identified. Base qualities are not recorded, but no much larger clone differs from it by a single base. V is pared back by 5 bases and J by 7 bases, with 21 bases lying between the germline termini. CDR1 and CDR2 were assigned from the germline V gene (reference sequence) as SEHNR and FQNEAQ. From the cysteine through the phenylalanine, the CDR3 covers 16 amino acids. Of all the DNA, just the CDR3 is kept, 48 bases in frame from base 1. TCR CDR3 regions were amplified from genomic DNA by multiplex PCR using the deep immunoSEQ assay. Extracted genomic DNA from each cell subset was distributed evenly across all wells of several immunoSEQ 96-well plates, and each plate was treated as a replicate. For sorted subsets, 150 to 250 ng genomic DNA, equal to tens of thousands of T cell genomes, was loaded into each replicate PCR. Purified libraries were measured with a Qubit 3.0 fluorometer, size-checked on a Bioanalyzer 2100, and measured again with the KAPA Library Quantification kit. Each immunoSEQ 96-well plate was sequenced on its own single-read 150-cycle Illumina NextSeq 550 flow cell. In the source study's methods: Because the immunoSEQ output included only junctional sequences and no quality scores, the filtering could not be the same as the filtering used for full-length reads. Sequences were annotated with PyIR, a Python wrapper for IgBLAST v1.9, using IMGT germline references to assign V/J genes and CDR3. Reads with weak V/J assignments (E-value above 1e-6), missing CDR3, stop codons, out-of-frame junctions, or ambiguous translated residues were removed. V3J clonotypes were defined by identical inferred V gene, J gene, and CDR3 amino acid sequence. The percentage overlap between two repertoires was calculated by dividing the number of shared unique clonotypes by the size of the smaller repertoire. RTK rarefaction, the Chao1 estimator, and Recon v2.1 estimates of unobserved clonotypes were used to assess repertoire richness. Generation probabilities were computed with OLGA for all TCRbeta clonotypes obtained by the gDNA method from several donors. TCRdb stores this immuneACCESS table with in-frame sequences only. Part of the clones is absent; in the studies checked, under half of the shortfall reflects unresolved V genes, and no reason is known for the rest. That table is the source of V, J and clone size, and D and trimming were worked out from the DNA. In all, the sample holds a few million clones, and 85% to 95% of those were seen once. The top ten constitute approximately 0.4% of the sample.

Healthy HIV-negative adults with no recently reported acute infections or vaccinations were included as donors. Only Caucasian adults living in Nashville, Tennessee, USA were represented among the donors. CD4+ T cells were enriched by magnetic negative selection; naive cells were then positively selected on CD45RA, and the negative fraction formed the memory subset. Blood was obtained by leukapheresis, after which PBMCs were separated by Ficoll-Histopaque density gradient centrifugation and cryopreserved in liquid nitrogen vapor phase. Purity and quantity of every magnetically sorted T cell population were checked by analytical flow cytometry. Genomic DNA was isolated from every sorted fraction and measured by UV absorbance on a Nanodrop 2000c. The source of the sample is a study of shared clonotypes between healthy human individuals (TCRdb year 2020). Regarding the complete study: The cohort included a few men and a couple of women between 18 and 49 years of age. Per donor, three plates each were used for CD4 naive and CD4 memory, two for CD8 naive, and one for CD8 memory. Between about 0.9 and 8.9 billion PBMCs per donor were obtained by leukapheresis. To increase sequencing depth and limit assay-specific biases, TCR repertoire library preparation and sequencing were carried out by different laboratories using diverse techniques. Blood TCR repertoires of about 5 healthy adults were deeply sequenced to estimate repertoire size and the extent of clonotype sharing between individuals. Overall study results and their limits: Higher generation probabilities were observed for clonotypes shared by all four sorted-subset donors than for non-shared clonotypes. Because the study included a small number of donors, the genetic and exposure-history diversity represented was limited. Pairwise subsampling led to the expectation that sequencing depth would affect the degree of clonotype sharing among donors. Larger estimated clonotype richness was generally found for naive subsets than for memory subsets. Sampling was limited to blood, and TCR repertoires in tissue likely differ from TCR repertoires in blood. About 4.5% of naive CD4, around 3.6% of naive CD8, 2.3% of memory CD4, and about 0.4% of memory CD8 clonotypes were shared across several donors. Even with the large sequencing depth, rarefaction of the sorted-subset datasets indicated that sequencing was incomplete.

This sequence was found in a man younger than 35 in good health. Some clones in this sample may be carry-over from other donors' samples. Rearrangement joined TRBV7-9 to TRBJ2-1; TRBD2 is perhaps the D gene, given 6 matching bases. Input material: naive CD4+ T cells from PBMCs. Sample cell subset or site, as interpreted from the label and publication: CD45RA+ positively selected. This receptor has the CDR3 CASSEGIRDGRNEQFF. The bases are TGTGCCAGCAGCGAGGGGATTCGGGACGGGAGAAATGAGCAGTTCTTC. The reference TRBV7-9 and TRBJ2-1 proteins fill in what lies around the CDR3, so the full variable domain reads DTGVSQNPRHKITKRGQNVTFRCDPISEHNRLYWYRQTLGQGPEFLTYFQNEAQLEKSRLLSDRFSAERPKGSFSTLEIQRTEQGDSAMYLCASSEGIRDGRNEQFFGPGTRLTVL.